This T cell receptor beta chain was captured in a study of control samples from healthy donors and cancer patients. Sequencing was performed with immunoSEQ multiplex PCR; in TCRdb, only in-frame clones are kept and a portion is missing. Altogether about 82,000 clones are present, 89% being singletons, with the ten largest covering under 7.5%. This sequence was found in a man aged 45 to 65 in good health. The sequenced sample was blood.

Here the CDR3 DNA reads TGCGCCAGCAGTGAGTCTAAGGGGTGGAACACTGAAGCTTTCTTT. Amino acids: CASSESKGWNTEAFF. The chain carries TRBV10-1 and TRBJ1-1, with D perhaps matching TRBD1 (5 bases). The CDR3 totals 15 residues. Between the trimmed V and J ends, which lost 0 bases and 1 base, there was a span of 9 bases. The germline V gene has CDR1 WNHNN and CDR2 SYGVQD (reference sequence).